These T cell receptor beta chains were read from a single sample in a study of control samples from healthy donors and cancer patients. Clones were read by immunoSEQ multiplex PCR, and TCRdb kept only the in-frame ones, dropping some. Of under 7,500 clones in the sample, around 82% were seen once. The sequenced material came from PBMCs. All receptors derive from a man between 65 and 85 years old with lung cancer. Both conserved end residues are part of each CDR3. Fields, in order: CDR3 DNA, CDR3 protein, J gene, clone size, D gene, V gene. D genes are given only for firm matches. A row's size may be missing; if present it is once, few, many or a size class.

DNA: TGTGCCAGCAGCTCCGTGGGCCAAGAGACCCAGTACTTC
CDR3: CASSSVGQETQYF
J: TRBJ2-5
size: .
D: .
V: TRBV7-2

DNA: TGTGCCAGCAGCCGCCAGGACAGGGGTTACTACCAAGAGACCCAGTACTTC
CDR3: CASSRQDRGYYQETQYF
J: TRBJ2-5
size: few
D: TRBD1
V: TRBV14

DNA: TGTGCCAGCAGCTCCGGGGCGGCACACGAGCAGTACTTC
CDR3: CASSSGAAHEQYF
J: TRBJ2-7
size: .
D: .
V: TRBV7-2

DNA: TGTGCCAGCAGCGCGACAGGGGTCTCCTACGAGCAGTACTTC
CDR3: CASSATGVSYEQYF
J: TRBJ2-7
size: once
D: TRBD1
V: TRBV5-6

DNA: TGCGCCAGCAGCTTGTACCGGTCCGCCTACGAGCAGTACTTC
CDR3: CASSLYRSAYEQYF
J: TRBJ2-7
size: .
D: .
V: TRBV5-1

DNA: TGTGCCAGCAACGGACAGGGGAGAGACACCATATATTTT
CDR3: CASNGQGRDTIYF
J: TRBJ1-3
size: .
D: TRBD1
V: TRBV6-6

DNA: TGTGCCAGCTCTAGCGGGACGTCCTACAATGAGCAGTTCTTC
CDR3: CASSSGTSYNEQFF
J: TRBJ2-1
size: .
D: TRBD2
V: TRBV7-2

DNA: TGTGCCAGCAGCGACTTGTTGGGGTTTGGTAACACCGGGGAGCTGTTTTTT
CDR3: CASSDLLGFGNTGELFF
J: TRBJ2-2
size: .
D: .
V: TRBV7-2

DNA: TGTGCCAGCAGCTTGGGACTAGCGGGAGAGGGCCAACCGGGTGGGGCCAACGTCCTGACTTTC
CDR3: CASSLGLAGEGQPGGANVLTF
J: TRBJ2-6
size: .
D: TRBD2
V: TRBV7-8

DNA: TGTGCCAGCAGCCCGGCAGCCGGATCAGAGACCCAGTACTTC
CDR3: CASSPAAGSETQYF
J: TRBJ2-5
size: .
D: .
V: TRBV27

DNA: TGTGCCAGCAGGGGTGGACAGGGGAGTGGAAATCAGCCCCAGCATTTT
CDR3: CASRGGQGSGNQPQHF
J: TRBJ1-5
size: .
D: TRBD1
V: TRBV2

DNA: TGTGCCATCAGTGAGCGGGAGGGAAGAAATCAGCCCCAGCATTTT
CDR3: CAISEREGRNQPQHF
J: TRBJ1-5
size: .
D: .
V: TRBV10-3

DNA: TGTGCCAGCAGTGCATCGACCGTAGGTCACTATGGCTACACCTTC
CDR3: CASSASTVGHYGYTF
J: TRBJ1-2
size: once
D: .
V: TRBV27

DNA: TGTGCCAGCAGTCTAGGGACAGTGGGTAATTCACCCCTCCACTTT
CDR3: CASSLGTVGNSPLHF
J: TRBJ1-6
size: few
D: TRBD1
V: TRBV27

DNA: TGCAGCGTTGTTGGAGGCAGACCCACAGATACGCAGTATTTT
CDR3: CSVVGGRPTDTQYF
J: TRBJ2-3
size: .
D: .
V: TRBV29-1

DNA: TGTGCCAGCAGCCGGACACTGACCGCCTACGAGCAGTACTTC
CDR3: CASSRTLTAYEQYF
J: TRBJ2-7
size: .
D: .
V: TRBV6-5

DNA: TGCAGTGCCACAGGGGTGGGTGGCTACACCTTC
CDR3: CSATGVGGYTF
J: TRBJ1-2
size: .
D: TRBD1
V: TRBV20-1